One sample yielded the 13 T cell receptor beta chains listed below, sequenced in a study of T cell repertoires in cytomegalovirus infection. Using its own MiXCR run on the reads, TCRdb lists one record per CDR3 protein. The sample consists of 200,000 or so distinct CDR3 sequences, approximately 20% of them appearing once. Source material: PBMCs. The receptor set was obtained from a human donor in good health (CMV status not recorded). Some clones in this sample may be carry-over from other donors' samples.

This chain links TRBV18 with TRBJ2-7; TRBD1 is a possible D gene (6 bases). The germline V gene has CDR1 KGHSH and CDR2 LQKENI. The length of the CDR3 is 11 residues. V was clipped by 5 bases and J by 13 bases, with 15 bases between them. CDR3 sequence (DNA): TGTGCCAGCTCAGCGGACAGTGGGCCATACTTC. Protein sequence: CASSADSGPYF. Based on the CDR3 plus reference TRBV18 and TRBJ2-7, the full variable domain is NAGVMQNPRHLVRRRGQEARLRCSPMKGHSHVYWYRQLPEEGLKFMVYLQKENIIDESGMPKERFSAEFPKEGPSILRIQQVVRGDSAAYFCASSADSGPYFGPGTRLTVT.

This clonotype was recorded at least ten times. The chain combines TRBV7-2 with TRBJ1-3; D unresolved. Germline V lookup: CDR1 SGHTA, CDR2 FQGNSA. With 1 base removed from V and 0 bases from J, the gap between germline ends came to 13 bases. CDR3 length: 17 amino acids. The DNA of the CDR3 is TGTGCCAGCAGCTTAGTAGGAGGGTCCGTCTCTGGAAACACCATATATTTT. Its protein product is CASSLVGGSVSGNTIYF.

The J gene is TRBJ1-1, the V gene TRBV2; 7 nucleotides align to TRBD1. Germline V lookup: CDR1 SNHLY, CDR2 FYNNEI. The CDR3 has 14 residues. The V and J ends lost 6 bases and 4 bases, in that order; junction bases with no gene match: 8. DNA of the CDR3: TGTGCCAGCAGCGAGCCGGGACAGCTCACTGAAGCTTTCTTT. Protein: CASSEPGQLTEAFF.

The chain joins TRBV15 to TRBJ2-1; D is perhaps TRBD1 (5 bases). V was cut by 8 bases and J by 8 bases, with 16 bases left in between. The CDR3 is made up of 13 amino acids. Germline V gene data show CDR1 as LNHNV and CDR2 as YYDKDF (reference sequence). Written as DNA, the CDR3 is TGTGCCACCGGGAAGATAGGACATGATGAGCAGTTCTTC. Its protein is CATGKIGHDEQFF.

V gene TRBV19 combines with J gene TRBJ2-5; unclear D gene. The CDR3 is 12 amino acids. Looked up from germline, CDR1 is LNHDA and CDR2 is SQIVND (reference sequence). V lost 1 base and J 4 bases, leaving 4 bases between the germline ends. The CDR3 protein is CASSIGGETQYF. In DNA form, the CDR3 reads TGTGCCAGTAGTATAGGGGGAGAGACCCAGTACTTC.

The chain is built from TRBV20-1 and TRBJ2-1; 10 positions match TRBD2. V dropped 7 bases and J dropped 5; count of bases not matched to a gene: 11. This CDR3 spans 15 amino acids. From germline, CDR1 is DFQATT and CDR2 SNEGSKA (reference sequence). CDR3 DNA: TGCAGTGTCCCACCCCCTAGCGGGAGCAACAATGAGCAGTTCTTC. Amino acid sequence: CSVPPPSGSNNEQFF.

The rearrangement links TRBV6-1 to TRBJ2-1; 11 nucleotides match TRBD1. The CDR3 runs to 17 residues. Unmatched junction bases numbered 8, after V lost 0 bases and J lost 7 bases. The germline V gene has CDR1 MNHNS and CDR2 SASEGT. CDR3 nucleotide sequence: TGTGCCAGCAGTGAAGCCCAAGGACAGGGGGCTGGTAATGAGCAGTTCTTC. Encoded protein: CASSEAQGQGAGNEQFF.

A few counts support this clonotype. Here the CDR3 reads CASSLAVGTGPAGLFF. The CDR3 DNA sequence: TGTGCCAGCAGTTTAGCGGTCGGGACAGGGCCCGCAGGGCTGTTTTTT. The chain couples TRBV12-3 or TRBV12-4 to TRBJ1-4; 9 bases line up with TRBD1. V shed 0 bases, J shed 14 bases, and the junction held 13 bases outside the gene matches. There are 16 residues in the CDR3.

This clonotype was seen a few times. V is TRBV12-3 or TRBV12-4 and J is TRBJ1-5, with D unclear. V dropped 5 bases and J dropped 4 bases, with 9 bases sitting between them. The CDR3 runs to 13 residues. The CDR3 DNA follows: TGTGCCAGCAGTGCCCGGTTGAATCAGCCCCAGCATTTT. Encoded protein: CASSARLNQPQHF.

This chain links TRBV28 with TRBJ2-7; TRBD2 matches 12 bases. Germline V gene data show CDR1 as MDHEN and CDR2 as SYDVKM. The CDR3 spans 17 residues. The V gene end was trimmed by 6 bases and the J gene end by 5 bases; junction bases not matched to a gene: 14. CDR3 DNA: TGTGCCAGCAGCCTTAGGTCCGGACTAGCGGGATTCAACGAGCAGTACTTC. Amino acid sequence: CASSLRSGLAGFNEQYF.

V usage is TRBV2 and J usage is TRBJ2-3; D is ambiguous. With 6 bases removed from V and 0 bases from J, the gap between germline ends came to 10 bases. The V gene's germline CDR1 is SNHLY and CDR2 FYNNEI. This CDR3 has 14 residues. CDR3 bases: TGTGCCAGCAGCGAATGGCGGAGCACAGATACGCAGTATTTT. It yields the protein CASSEWRSTDTQYF. Variable domain in full (rest from reference TRBV2 and TRBJ2-3): EPEVTQTPSHQVTQMGQEVILRCVPISNHLYFYWYRQILGQKVEFLVSFYNNEISEKSEIFDDQFSVERPDGSNFTLKIRSTKLEDSAMYFCASSEWRSTDTQYFGPGTRLTVL.

V is TRBV19 and J is TRBJ1-5; D remains ambiguous. The germline V and J ends were trimmed by 7 bases and 2 bases, with 15 bases remaining between them. CDR1 is LNHDA, CDR2 SQIVND, per germline (reference sequence). The CDR3 runs 15 residues. The CDR3 DNA follows: TGTGCCAGTACCCCAGCCCCGGTGCGCAATCAGCCCCAGCATTTT. This codes for CASTPAPVRNQPQHF.

This clonotype was seen ten or more times. The chain employs TRBV5-5 and TRBJ1-5; D is unresolved. Looked up from germline, CDR1 is SGHKS and CDR2 is YYEKEE (reference sequence). The length of the CDR3 is 12 residues. V lost 0 bases, J lost 5 bases, and 3 bases lay in between. CDR3: CASSLVDQPQHF. CDR3 sequence (DNA): TGTGCCAGCAGCTTGGTAGATCAGCCCCAGCATTTT.